Following are 16 T cell receptor beta chains from one sample sequenced in a study of CD8 T cells in ankylosing spondylitis listed by TCRdb under 2017. Results the study describes overall, beyond this receptor: A TCR beta motif made up of several highly homologous amino acid variants appeared to be characteristic of blood from ankylosing spondylitis patients.

Which antigens these TCRs recognize remains unknown. To prepare the library, 5' RACE was applied. Data came from an Illumina HiSeq 2500. TCRdb reworked the public reads: Q25 trimming with fastp, MiXCR clone assembly, productive beta chains retained. Entries that share a CDR3 protein sequence are merged under the most common genes and DNA. This sample comprises some 800,000 distinct CDR3 sequences, over 9.5% of them detected only once. The top ten constitute more than 0.5% of the sample. The source material was blood, either unsorted or a sorted T cell fraction (not recorded which). These TCRs come from a male donor with ankylosing spondylitis.

This clonotype has only a few counts. This chain joins TRBV5-1 and TRBJ2-5; D uncertain. V lost 5 bases, J lost 3 bases, and 14 bases lay in between. Looked up from germline, CDR1 is SGHRS and CDR2 is YFSETQ. The CDR3 loop spans 14 amino acids. DNA for the CDR3: TGCGCCAGCAGAAAACGGGCAGGAGAAGAGACCCAGTACTTC. It specifies CASRKRAGEETQYF.

The chain recombines TRBV15 with TRBJ2-7; perhaps TRBD2 as D (5 bases). Germline V gene sequence: CDR1 LNHNV, CDR2 YYDKDF (reference sequence). The CDR3 spans 15 residues. V was clipped by 0 bases and J by 4 bases, with 13 bases between them. The CDR3 DNA sequence: TGTGCCACCAGCAGAGACGGGTCGGGAATTTACGAGCAGTACTTC. The encoded protein is CATSRDGSGIYEQYF.

In its sample, this clonotype was seen a few times. The chain joins TRBV28 to TRBJ2-7; D might be TRBD1 (5 bases). CDR3 length: 13 residues. V lost 4 bases and J lost 6, with 13 bases in between. Germline CDR1 is MDHEN and CDR2 is SYDVKM. The CDR3 sequence: CASSYQGTGEQYF. The CDR3 nucleotides are TGTGCCAGCAGTTATCAGGGAACTGGCGAGCAGTACTTC.

This chain joins TRBV12-3 or TRBV12-4 and TRBJ2-7, with D unclear. V dropped 6 bases and J dropped 6 bases, with 12 bases sitting between them. The length of the CDR3 is 12 residues. CDR3 sequence (DNA): TGTGCCAGCAGCGCCCTCCTCGGCGAGCAGTACTTC. It translates to CASSALLGEQYF.

The V gene is TRBV5-1, the J gene TRBJ1-1; D is possibly TRBD1 (5 bases). V was shortened by 5 bases and J by 4 bases, with 15 bases between the two germline ends. Looked up from germline, CDR1 is SGHRS and CDR2 is YFSETQ. The CDR3 is 14 residues long. In DNA form, the CDR3 reads TGCGCCAGCAGACCTCCCTGGGGGGGCACTGAAGCTTTCTTT. Amino acid sequence: CASRPPWGGTEAFF.

This clonotype was seen more than once but under ten times. The J gene is TRBJ2-7, the V gene TRBV7-2; unclear D gene. The CDR3 has 14 residues. CDR1 SGHTA and CDR2 FQGNSA come from the germline V gene. V gave up 6 bases and J gave up 0 bases, with 12 bases separating them. CDR3 sequence reads: CASSGQSSSYEQYF. The CDR3 DNA reads as TGTGCCAGCAGTGGCCAGTCCTCCTCCTACGAGCAGTACTTC.

This clonotype turned up a few times. The chain combines TRBV20-1 with TRBJ2-5; a weak D match, TRBD2 (7 bases). Germline V lookup: CDR1 DFQATT, CDR2 SNEGSKA (reference sequence). This CDR3 comprises 14 residues. The ends were cut back, 6 bases at V and 1 base at J, with 15 bases in the middle. The CDR3 nucleotides are TGCAGTGCATCGCGGGGGCCTAGCCAAGAGACCCAGTACTTC. Translated, it gives CSASRGPSQETQYF.

V gene TRBV7-6 combines with J gene TRBJ2-2; the D call may be TRBD1 or TRBD2 (5 bases each). Germline CDR1 SGHVS, CDR2 FNYEAQ. V gave up 5 bases and J gave up 5 bases, with 15 bases separating them. The CDR3 covers 15 residues. The CDR3 loop reads CASSPRGVGTGELFF. For the CDR3, the DNA is TGTGCCAGCAGCCCTCGAGGGGTGGGGACCGGGGAGCTGTTTTTT.

This chain joins TRBV7-9 and TRBJ2-2; TRBD2 agrees at 7 bases. This CDR3 region has 16 residues. Unmatched junction bases numbered 7, after V lost 3 bases and J lost 3 bases. From germline, CDR1 is SEHNR and CDR2 FQNEAQ (reference sequence). CDR3 region: CASSFGGGSDTGELFF. The CDR3 DNA follows: TGTGCCAGCAGCTTCGGCGGGGGATCAGACACCGGGGAGCTGTTTTTT.

This clonotype was observed a handful of times. One junction end does not reproduce the germline sequence, and a read error may be involved. The chain carries TRBV20-1 and TRBJ2-3, with TRBD2 matching 9 bases. This CDR3 region has 12 residues. Germline-derived CDR1 and CDR2 are DFQATT and SNEGSKA (reference sequence). The CDR3 here is CGLALFTDTQYF. CDR3 bases: TGTGGACTAGCGCTTTTCACAGATACGCAGTATTTT.

This clonotype occurred many times. The chain has TRBV7-2 and TRBJ2-5, with 7 bases matching TRBD1. The germline V gene has CDR1 SGHTA and CDR2 FQGNSA. V trimming: 5 bases; J trimming: 7 bases; junction bases outside the gene matches: 10. This CDR3 has 14 amino acids. CDR3 DNA sequence: TGTGCCAGCAGCGATCGACAGGGAGTAGGGACCCAGTACTTC. As protein: CASSDRQGVGTQYF.

The V call is TRBV7-3, the J call TRBJ2-1, with TRBD2 as a possible D gene (6 bases). Trimming cost V 5 bases and J 6 bases, with 17 bases left between them. Germline CDR1 is SGHTA and CDR2 is FQGTGA. CDR3 size: 15 residues. The CDR3 coding sequence is TGTGCCAGCAGCCCCTGGTCTAGCGCCGGCAATGAGCAGTTCTTC. Protein product: CASSPWSSAGNEQFF. The complete variable domain, with remaining parts taken from reference TRBV7-3 and TRBJ2-1, reads GAGVSQTPSNKVTEKGKYVELRCDPISGHTALYWYRQSLGQGPEFLIYFQGTGAADDSGLPNDRFFAVRPEGSVSTLKIQRTERGDSAVYLCASSPWSSAGNEQFFGPGTRLTVL.

This clonotype was picked up a small number of times. CDR3 coding DNA: TGCGCCAGCAGCTTGCTGAAACAGGGGGACACTGAAGCTTTCTTT. This codes for CASSLLKQGDTEAFF. The chain is built from TRBV5-1 and TRBJ1-1, with 8 bases lining up with TRBD1. The CDR3 length is 15 residues. The junction had 5 bases not matched to a gene; V was cut back by 1 base and J by 3 bases. The V gene's germline CDR1 is SGHRS and CDR2 YFSETQ.

The chain joins TRBV23-1 to TRBJ2-7, with a weak D call TRBD2 (5 bases). TRBV23-1 is an ORF for which the function is uncertain. V lost 3 bases, J lost 6 bases, and 15 bases lay in between. The CDR3 sequence is 14 residues long. Here the CDR3 DNA reads TGCGCCAGCAGTCATAATGTCGGGGAGTTCGAGCAGTACTTC. It translates to CASSHNVGEFEQYF.

The V and J genes are TRBV6-1 and TRBJ1-4, with TRBD1 matching over 10 bases. From germline, CDR1 is MNHNS and CDR2 SASEGT. This CDR3 contains 16 residues. V gave up 6 bases and J gave up 8 bases; unmatched junction bases: 12. CDR3 nucleotides: TGTGCCAGCAGACCCGAGGGGGGACAGGGGAGGGAAAAACTGTTTTTT. This codes for CASRPEGGQGREKLFF.

The table lists this clonotype with a few counts. The CDR3, as DNA: TGCGCCAGCAGCACCTTCGACGGCACCGGGGAGCTGTTTTTT. It translates to CASSTFDGTGELFF. The J gene is TRBJ2-2, the V gene TRBV5-1; no reliable D call. Deletions cut 4 bases from V and 4 bases from J, with 11 bases between. The CDR3 is 14 amino acids. Germline V lookup: CDR1 SGHRS, CDR2 YFSETQ.